What follows describes a single TCR beta chain. Its target antigen remains unknown. No much larger clonotype is one base removed from it; base qualities were not supplied. One collaborating source in Seattle enrolled patients during active infection and followed them longitudinally through the course of disease. Each collaborating institution followed its own protocols to collect whole blood in K2EDTA tubes. For TCRbeta analysis, collaborator samples were shipped as frozen whole blood, as isolated PBMCs, or as DNA extracted from either sample type. This specimen comes from a study of blood T cell repertoires in COVID-19 (TCRdb year 2020). In the study overall: The collaborator samples originated in the United States, Italy and Spain and spanned the acute and convalescent phases of COVID-19. The prospective study material was composed of cDNA or gDNA derived from T cells, B-cell-depleted T cells, or PBMCs. Subjects who had been exposed to COVID-19, were actively infected with it, or had recovered from it provided the deeply sampled blood TCRbeta repertoires that made up the dataset. The repertoires were released in a freely available public database intended as a resource for research on the immune response to SARS-CoV-2. Samples came from the ongoing ImmuneRACE study (first 160 participants) plus 1,254 subjects from 6 global collaborators. Sample metadata almost always included a de-identified subject ID, COVID-19 status, age in years and sex. Where available, HLA class I and class II types were obtained from metadata supplied by the sample provider rather than from assay-based typing. The study at large found these results: Clinical and demographic metadata were provided uncurated, with the amount varying by source and participant.

The germline V gene provides CDR1 SGHDT and CDR2 YYEEEE. Trimming takes 0 bases from V and 6 bases from J, and the germline ends sit 4 bases apart. The CDR3 measures 11 amino acids from cysteine to phenylalanine. Just the 33-base CDR3 DNA is kept, in frame starting at base 1. The immunoSEQ Assay, a bias-controlled multiplex PCR, was used to amplify TCRbeta CDR3 regions from genomic DNA. Per the source publication's procedure: Within the assay, amplification of reference gene primers was used to estimate how many nucleated cells each sample contained. To quantify the absolute abundance of each unique TCRbeta CDR3 rearrangement, sequence reads were collapsed and filtered. Productive Simpson clonality was computed per sample as the square root of Simpson's diversity index over productive rearrangements. TCRdb carries this immuneACCESS record with in-frame sequences only. Its versions omit some clonotypes, under half of them owing to an unresolved V gene in the studies checked, with the rest unexplained. V, J and clone size are those of that table, while D and trimming were read from the DNA. Here the sample has about 320,000 clones; approximately 88% occur a single time. Approximately 1.6% of the sample is in the top ten clones.

The V gene is TRBV5-6 and the J gene is TRBJ2-7; confidence is insufficient to name the D gene. The sequencing input was peripheral blood. The sequence derives from a woman in her thirties with COVID-19, enrolled during active disease. The nucleotide sequence is TGTGCCAGCAGCTTGGTCGGCGAGCAGTACTTC. Its amino acids are CASSLVGEQYF.